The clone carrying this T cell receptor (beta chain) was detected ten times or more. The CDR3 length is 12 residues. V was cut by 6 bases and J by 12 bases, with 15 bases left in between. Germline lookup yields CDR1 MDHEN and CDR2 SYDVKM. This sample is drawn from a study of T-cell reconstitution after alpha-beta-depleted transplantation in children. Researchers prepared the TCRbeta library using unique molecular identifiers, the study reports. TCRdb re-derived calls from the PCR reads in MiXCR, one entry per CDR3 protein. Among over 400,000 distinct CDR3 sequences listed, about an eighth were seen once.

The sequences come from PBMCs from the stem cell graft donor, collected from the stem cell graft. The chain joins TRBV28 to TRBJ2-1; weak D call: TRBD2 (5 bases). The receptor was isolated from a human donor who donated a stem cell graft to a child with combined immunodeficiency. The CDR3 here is CASSDPGLGQFF. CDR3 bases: TGTGCCAGCAGCGACCCTGGACTTGGGCAGTTCTTC.